The sample holds many counts of the clone carrying this T cell receptor beta chain. Its antigen is undetermined. Being off target in a library aimed at alpha chains, this beta chain has a size of little meaning. The library protocol tagged each TCR cDNA with a unique molecular identifier. TCRdb re-analysed the 5' RACE reads in MiXCR, keeping a single row per CDR3 protein. The repertoire holds 9,500 to 10,000 distinct CDR3 sequences, with 5.5% to 7% as singletons. This sample was taken from a study of spatial heterogeneity in lung cancer. Study details: Sequences of the beta chain were consistently detected in greater numbers than alpha-chain sequences. On average, each unique TCR and UMI combination appeared more than ten times in raw reads.

Notes on the study in general: Expanded TCRs classified as ubiquitous or regional were counted, and these counts tracked ubiquitous and regional nonsynonymous mutations, respectively. It was found that expanded intratumoral alpha and beta TCR counts tracked tumor mutation counts.

Described time point: sample taken at primary tumor resection. The V gene lost 1 base and the J gene lost 9 bases, with 11 bases spanning the gap. This CDR3 has 13 residues. Germline assignment: CDR1 SGHTA and CDR2 FQGNSA. Sequencing was performed on lung tumor tissue, taken at surgery. The V call is TRBV7-2, the J call TRBJ2-3; possible D gene TRBD2, 5 bases. The TCR was taken from a male donor with early-stage non-small cell lung cancer. CDR3 region: CASSLGGSPTQYF. CDR3 nucleotides: TGTGCCAGCAGCTTAGGAGGGAGCCCAACGCAGTATTTT.